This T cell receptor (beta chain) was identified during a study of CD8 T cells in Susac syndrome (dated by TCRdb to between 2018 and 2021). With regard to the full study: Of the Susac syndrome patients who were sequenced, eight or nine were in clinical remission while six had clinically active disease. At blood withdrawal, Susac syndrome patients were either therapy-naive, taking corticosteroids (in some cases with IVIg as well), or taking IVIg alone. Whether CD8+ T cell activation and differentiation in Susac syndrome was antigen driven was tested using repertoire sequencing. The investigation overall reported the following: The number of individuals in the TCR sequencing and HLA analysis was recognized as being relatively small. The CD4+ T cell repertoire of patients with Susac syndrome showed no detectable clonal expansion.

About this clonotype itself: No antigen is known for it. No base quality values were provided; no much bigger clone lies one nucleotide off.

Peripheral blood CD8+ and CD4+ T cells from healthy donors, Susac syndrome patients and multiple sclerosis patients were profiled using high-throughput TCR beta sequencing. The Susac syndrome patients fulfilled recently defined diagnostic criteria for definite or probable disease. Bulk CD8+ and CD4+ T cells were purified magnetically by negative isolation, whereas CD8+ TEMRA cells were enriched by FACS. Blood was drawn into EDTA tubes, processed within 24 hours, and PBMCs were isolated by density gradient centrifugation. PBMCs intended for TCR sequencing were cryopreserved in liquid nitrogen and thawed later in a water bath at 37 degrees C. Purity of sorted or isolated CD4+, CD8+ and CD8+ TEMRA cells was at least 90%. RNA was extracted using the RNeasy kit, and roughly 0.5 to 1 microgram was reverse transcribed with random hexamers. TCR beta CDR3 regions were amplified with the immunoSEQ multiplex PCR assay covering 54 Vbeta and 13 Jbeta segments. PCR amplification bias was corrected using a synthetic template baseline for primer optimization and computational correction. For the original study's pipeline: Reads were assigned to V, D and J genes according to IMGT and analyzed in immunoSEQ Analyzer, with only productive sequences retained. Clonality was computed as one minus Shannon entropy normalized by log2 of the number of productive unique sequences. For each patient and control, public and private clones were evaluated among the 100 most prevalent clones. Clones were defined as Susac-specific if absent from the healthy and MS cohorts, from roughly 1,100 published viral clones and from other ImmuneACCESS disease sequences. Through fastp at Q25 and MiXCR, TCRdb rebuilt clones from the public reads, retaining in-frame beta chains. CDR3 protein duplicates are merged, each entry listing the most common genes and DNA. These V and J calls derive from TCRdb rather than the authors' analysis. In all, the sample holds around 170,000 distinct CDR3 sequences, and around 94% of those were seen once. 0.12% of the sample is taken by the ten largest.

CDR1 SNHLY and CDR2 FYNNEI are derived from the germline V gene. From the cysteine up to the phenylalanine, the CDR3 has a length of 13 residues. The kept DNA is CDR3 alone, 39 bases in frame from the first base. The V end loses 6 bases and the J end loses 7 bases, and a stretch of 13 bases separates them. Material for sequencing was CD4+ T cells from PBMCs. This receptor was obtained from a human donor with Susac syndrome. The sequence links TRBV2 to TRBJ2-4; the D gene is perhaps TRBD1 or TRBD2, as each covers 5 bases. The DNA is TGTGCCAGCAGCAGTGGGACGGGGAACATTCAGTACTTC. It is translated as CASSSGTGNIQYF.